These 3 T cell receptor beta chains came from one sample sequenced in a study of blood T cell repertoires in COVID-19 (dated by TCRdb to the early 2020s). The library was prepared using the immunoSEQ multiplex PCR assay. TCRdb re-hosts the immuneACCESS table, in-frame sequences only. Its copies lack some clones; in the studies checked, an unresolved V gene accounts for under half of them, and the cause for the rest is not known. Present in this sample are a few hundred thousand clones, approximately 93% of which were seen just once. Together, the top ten hold just over 0.85% of the sample. Sequences were obtained from PBMCs or T cells enriched from blood (not recorded which). These receptors came from a woman in her 40s who had been exposed to COVID-19.

The chain is built from TRBV5-5 and TRBJ1-1; perhaps TRBD1 as D (6 bases). Trimming removed 4 bases from V and 1 base from J, with 14 bases in between. The CDR3 covers 15 residues. From germline, CDR1 is SGHKS and CDR2 YYEKEE (reference sequence). The CDR3 nucleotides are TGTGCCAGCAGCCTCGCCGGGACACCGAACACTGAAGCTTTCTTT. Translating it yields CASSLAGTPNTEAFF.

This rearrangement joins TRBV7-9 to TRBJ1-2; D is undetermined. Germline V CDR1 and CDR2: SEHNR, FQNEAQ (reference sequence). Trimming shortened V by 2 bases and J by 3 bases, and 7 bases separated the two germline ends. This CDR3 has 13 residues. In DNA form, the CDR3 reads TGTGCCAGCAGCTTAAGTCAGGACTATGGCTACACCTTC. Its protein product is CASSLSQDYGYTF.

This chain connects TRBV19 to TRBJ1-5, with 7 bases fitting TRBD1. Unmatched junction bases numbered 8, after V lost 7 bases and J lost 2 bases. CDR1 is LNHDA, CDR2 SQIVND, per germline (reference sequence). This CDR3 spans 15 amino acids. CDR3 in amino acids: CASMERTGGNQPQHF. The CDR3 nucleotides read TGTGCCAGTATGGAGAGGACAGGAGGCAATCAGCCCCAGCATTTT. The entire variable domain, with the rest obtained from reference TRBV19 and TRBJ1-5, is as follows: DGGITQSPKYLFRKEGQNVTLSCEQNLNHDAMYWYRQDPGQGLRLIYYSQIVNDFQKGDIAEGYSVSREKKESFPLTVTSAQKNPTAFYLCASMERTGGNQPQHFGDGTRLSIL.